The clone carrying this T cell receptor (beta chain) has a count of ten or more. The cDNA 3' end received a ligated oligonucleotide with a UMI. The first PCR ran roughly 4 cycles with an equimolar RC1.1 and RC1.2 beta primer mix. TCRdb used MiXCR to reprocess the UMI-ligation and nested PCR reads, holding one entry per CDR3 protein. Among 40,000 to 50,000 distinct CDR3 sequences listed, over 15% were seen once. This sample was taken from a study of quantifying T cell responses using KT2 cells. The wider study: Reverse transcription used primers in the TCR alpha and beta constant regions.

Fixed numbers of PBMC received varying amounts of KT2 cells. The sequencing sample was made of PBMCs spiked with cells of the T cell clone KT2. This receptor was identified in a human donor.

The CDR3 bases are TGTGCCAGCAGCGCCGGGACTAGCGGATACGAGCAGTACTTC. Translating it yields CASSAGTSGYEQYF. The chain employs TRBV7-2 and TRBJ2-7, with 11 bases identical to TRBD2. V lost 5 bases to trimming and J lost 4 bases; unmatched junction nucleotides: 4. This CDR3 is 14 amino acids long. Germline V gene lookup returns CDR1 SGHTA and CDR2 FQGNSA. The full variable domain, its missing parts supplied by reference TRBV7-2 and TRBJ2-7, is GAGVSQSPSNKVTEKGKDVELRCDPISGHTALYWYRQSLGQGLEFLIYFQGNSAPDKSGLPSDRFSAERTGGSVSTLTIQRTQQEDSAVYLCASSAGTSGYEQYFGPGTRLTVT.